The T cell receptor beta chain under discussion was sequenced for a study of early T cells in non-severe SARS-CoV-2 infection (dated by TCRdb to the early 2020s). Concerning the study at large: Because TCR sequencing relied on bulk RNA taken from unsorted whole blood, pairing of alpha and beta chains was not possible. What the authors observed across the whole study: VDJdb matching was skewed toward anti-spike CD8 responses, so virus-specific expansions were likely underestimated and private and CD4 specificities were missed.

Library preparation was by 5' RACE. Sequencing was carried out with a NextSeq 500. To correct for sequencing error and PCR bias, the TCR library protocol tagged individual cDNA molecules with unique molecular identifiers. Both TCR alpha and beta chains were sequenced, and tight co-correlation was observed between alpha and beta sequence abundances in each sample. Per the authors' processing: V gene, J gene and CDR3 annotation of TCR sequences was performed with Decombinator V4. Expanded TCRs were defined as changing significantly between any two time points under a Poisson model with p below 0.0001. Abundances of TCRs were expressed as counts per million after normalisation to the total number of TCRs sequenced in each sample. MAIT TCRs were defined by TRAV1-2 paired with TRAJ12, TRAJ20 or TRAJ33, and iNKT TCRs by TRAV10 paired with TRAJ18. A search of VDJdb, accessed on 1 November 2021, was run for TCRs annotated to CMV, EBV and SARS-CoV-2, with TCRs annotated for multiple antigens excluded. In TCRdb, the public reads were trimmed at Q25 with fastp and aligned with MiXCR, with productive beta chains retained. Under each unique CDR3 protein, matching rows form one entry showing the most common genes and DNA. Clone size and V and J calls follow TCRdb, not the original study. Within this sample are more than 35,000 distinct CDR3 sequences, with 6.3% of them counted one time only. The top ten constitute 5.9% of the sample.

Many counts were recorded for this clonotype. Its antigen is not yet known. Nothing much larger sits one base from this clone, and base qualities are not available. Trimming takes 1 base from V and 8 bases from J, and the germline ends sit 14 bases apart. The CDR3 holds 15 amino acids from the cysteine to the phenylalanine. Only the CDR3 portion is preserved as DNA: 45 bases, with reading frame beginning at the first base. In the germline V gene, CDR1 corresponds to SGHDN and CDR2 to FVKESK. A case-control design nested within a healthcare worker cohort in London, UK, was used, with weekly nasopharyngeal swab PCR tests and blood sampling performed. Healthcare workers were recruited between 23 and 31 March 2020, during the week of the UK lockdown, and were followed weekly for up to roughly 16 weeks.

Sequenced input: whole blood. The clonotype was recovered from an adult who was a healthcare worker with PCR-confirmed SARS-CoV-2 infection or an uninfected control (not recorded which). This receptor chain uses TRBV14 and TRBJ1-4; 6 matching bases give a weak D call of TRBD1. For the CDR3, the sequence is CASSQALGRGEKLFF. In nucleotides, the sequence is TGTGCCAGCAGCCAAGCCTTAGGCAGGGGCGAAAAACTGTTTTTT.